The T cell receptor (beta chain) under discussion was sequenced for a study of T cells after yellow fever vaccination. V dropped 0 bases and J dropped 0 bases, with 8 bases sitting between them. The CDR3 has 14 amino acids. Germline CDR1 reads DFQATT; CDR2 reads SNEGSKA (reference sequence). This clonotype was counted many times. As yet, its antigen is unknown. General observations from the study: Repertoires obtained by FACS sorting could include abundant clonotypes that entered as contaminants from the bulk population.

Template-switching 5'RACE yielded the TCR cDNA; a universal primer site and UMIs were added in the process. Using its own MiXCR run on the 5' RACE reads, TCRdb lists one record per CDR3 protein. The sample consists of about 340,000 distinct CDR3 sequences, about 8.7% of them appearing once. The V gene is TRBV20-1, the J gene TRBJ2-5; D gene uncertain. The clonotype was recovered from a man aged 18 to 29 who received the YFV17D yellow fever vaccine. This specimen was PBMCs, taken on the day of the first yellow fever vaccination. CDR3 amino acids: CSARDRVYQETQYF. CDR3 coding DNA: TGCAGTGCTAGAGATCGGGTTTACCAAGAGACCCAGTACTTC.